This T cell receptor beta chain appears in the sequencing data of a study of cytomegalovirus exposure and HLA in healthy donors. Whole-study results and caveats: Presence/absence analyses assumed roughly uniform sequencing depth across donors, which may not hold. The likely explanation for a cluster of highly shared sequence variants was sequencing artifact.

For this clone: Its cognate antigen is unknown.

CDR3 length equals 14 residues. CDR1 and CDR2 from the germline V gene are SEHNR and FQNEAQ (reference sequence). Trimming removed 5 bases from V and 2 bases from J, with 13 bases in between. The study sampled nominally healthy donors, though unrecorded immune exposures were likely. PCR was performed using 60 Vbeta and 13 Jbeta primers. Produced via immunoSEQ multiplex PCR; TCRdb's table is partial and in-frame only. The top ten hold about 2.3% of the sample, which has about 140,000 clones, roughly four fifths seen once. Sequencing input: PBMCs. The chain links TRBV7-9 to TRBJ2-7; tentatively, D is TRBD1 (6 bases). This receptor was taken from a male donor in good health and CMV-seronegative. The CDR3 spells CASSSPGQAYEQYF. The CDR3 region has the DNA TGTGCCAGCAGCAGTCCGGGACAAGCCTACGAGCAGTACTTC.